Included here is one T cell receptor beta chain sequence, with context. TCRdb keeps only in-frame clones here, not all; method: immunoSEQ multiplex PCR. The profile shows about 350,000 clones, over 75% of them singletons. The data originate from a study of blood T cell repertoires in COVID-19. Study-level background: Acute-phase and convalescent COVID-19 samples originated in the United States, Italy and Spain.

Participants had their cohort set by participant-reported clinical history. This TCR was sampled from a young woman who had recovered from COVID-19. Specimen: PBMCs or T cells enriched from blood (not recorded which).

The CDR3 nucleotides read TGTGCCAGCAACCCGGGACAGGGGATATGGGGCTACACCTTC. Amino acid sequence: CASNPGQGIWGYTF. J is TRBJ1-2 and V is TRBV6-5; TRBD1 aligns across 10 bases. Germline lookup yields CDR1 MNHEY and CDR2 SVGAGI. V dropped 7 bases and J dropped 8; count of bases not matched to a gene: 10. There are 14 residues in the CDR3.